The clone carrying this TCR beta chain has ten or more counts. The data were taken from a study of blood T cells in healthy people across ages. A second PCR of about 7 to 12 cycles used a sample-barcoded 5' primer and a J-beta primer mix. A template-switch adaptor that had 12 random nucleotides put a tag on each cDNA molecule. MiXCR was run by TCRdb on the 5' RACE reads, yielding one entry per CDR3 protein. The sample lists 1.5 million to 2 million distinct CDR3 sequences; about 35% were seen once. CDR1 and CDR2 (germline): SEHNR, FQNEAQ (reference sequence). CDR3 length equals 12 residues. Deletions cut 3 bases from V and 6 bases from J, with 7 bases between.

The sequencing input was blood. The chain links TRBV7-9 to TRBJ2-3; D unresolved. This TCR derives from a woman aged 30 to 39 in good health. The CDR3 sequence is CASSFSEDTQYF. The CDR3 DNA sequence: TGTGCCAGCAGCTTCTCGGAGGATACGCAGTATTTT.